Here is one T cell receptor beta chain with its context. Its antigen is not identified. Indicated treatment: about 20 received Ad26.COV2.S at low or high dose, single or two shots; five or six received placebo; per-sample allocation not given. The investigators took samples on day 63 after the first vaccine or placebo injection. Built on an Ad26 vector, the vaccine expressed Wuhan-strain SARS-CoV-2 spike. CDR1 is MNHEY, CDR2 SMNVEV, per germline (reference sequence). V lost 7 bases, J lost 0 bases, and 13 bases lay in between. There are 14 residues in the CDR3. Here immunoSEQ multiplex PCR was the method, and the copy in TCRdb shows in-frame clones only, minus some. This sample has about 320,000 clones, with roughly 90% found just once. The data originate from a study of Ad26.COV2.S vaccination and SARS-CoV-2 variants. Study-wide context: COV1001, an Ad26.COV2.S trial, supplied this vaccine-arm donor. Intramuscular Ad26.COV2.S doses were given once or twice, 56 days apart.

Findings and caveats of the study: People given the vaccine had a wider spike-specific TCR breadth than placebo recipients did.

The source of this sequence is a person aged 18-65 years who received the Ad26.COV2.S COVID-19 vaccine or a placebo. This chain links TRBV27 with TRBJ2-7; weak D call: TRBD1 (6 bases). The material was peripheral blood, obtained in a trial of Ad26.COV2.S vaccine versus placebo. The CDR3 nucleotides read TGTGCCAGCACCCCAGGGGTAAGCTCCTACGAGCAGTACTTC. It is translated as CASTPGVSSYEQYF.